The sequence of this T cell receptor (beta chain) was determined in a study of CD8 T cells in Susac syndrome. Study-level points and caveats: By the study's own acknowledgment, its TCR sequencing and HLA analysis included relatively few individuals.

Germline assignment: CDR1 LGHDT and CDR2 YNNKEL (reference sequence). CDR3 length: 16 residues. The ends were cut back, 3 bases at V and 0 bases at J, with 15 bases in the middle. Comments on this clonotype: Its antigen is unknown.

An input of about 0.45 to 1 ug of RNA was subjected to reverse transcription using random hexamers. TCRdb used MiXCR to reprocess the immunoSEQ multiplex PCR reads, holding one entry per CDR3 protein. This sample carries 100,000 to 150,000 distinct CDR3 sequences, around 94% of them seen once, and the ten largest clones take about 0.096%. The J gene is TRBJ2-7, the V gene TRBV3-1; perhaps TRBD2 as D (6 bases). The receptor's source is a human donor with multiple sclerosis. The sequencing sample was made of CD4+ T cells from PBMCs. The CDR3 nucleotides are TGTGCCAGCAGCCAGCGCGGGACGGGGAGCTCCTACGAGCAGTACTTC. Protein product: CASSQRGTGSSYEQYF.